The 25 T cell receptor beta chains listed next were all sequenced from one sample in a study of blood T cell repertoires in COVID-19. Sequencing was performed with immunoSEQ multiplex PCR; in TCRdb, only in-frame clones are kept and a portion is missing. This table holds some 200,000 clones, roughly nine tenths found once. Sample: peripheral blood. The receptors were sampled from a woman aged 65 to 85 with acute or convalescent COVID-19.

This chain's CDR3 is CASSTGTGYPDAFF. DNA for the CDR3: TGTGCCAGCAGTACCGGGACAGGGTACCCCGATGCTTTCTTT. The chain recombines TRBV2 with TRBJ1-1; TRBD1 matches 9 bases. CDR1 is SNHLY and CDR2 is FYNNEI in the germline V gene. After removal of 5 bases from V and 11 bases from J, the junction contained 12 bases not matched to a gene. The CDR3 covers 14 residues.

This clone was observed a few times. This chain uses TRBV7-2 with TRBJ1-2; 10 bases map to TRBD1. The V gene end was trimmed by 0 bases and the J gene end by 4 bases; junction bases not matched to a gene: 5. CDR1 is SGHTA, CDR2 FQGNSA, per germline. The length of the CDR3 is 16 residues. This chain's CDR3 is CASSLAGTGVTYGYTF. CDR3 DNA: TGTGCCAGCAGCTTAGCGGGGACAGGGGTAACCTATGGCTACACCTTC.

V usage is TRBV6-6 and J usage is TRBJ2-7; TRBD1 matches at 7 bases. The CDR3 loop spans 15 amino acids. Unmatched junction bases numbered 8, after V lost 4 bases and J lost 2 bases. CDR1 and CDR2 (germline): MNHNY, SVGAGI (reference sequence). CDR3 residues: CASSSPTGVAYEQYF. CDR3 bases: TGTGCCAGCAGTTCACCCACAGGGGTGGCCTACGAGCAGTACTTC.

The chain is built from TRBV3-1 (or the pseudogene TRBV3-2) and TRBJ1-1; TRBD1 is a possible D gene (6 bases). The CDR3 contains 15 residues. V was pared by 0 bases and J by 3 bases, with 11 bases between. In germline, CDR1 is LGHDT, CDR2 YNNKEL (reference sequence). CDR3 in amino acids: CASSQEGGFDTEAFF. DNA of the CDR3: TGTGCCAGCAGCCAAGAAGGGGGATTTGACACTGAAGCTTTCTTT.

The chain combines TRBV27 with TRBJ2-7; possible D gene TRBD2, 5 bases. The CDR3 extends over 16 amino acids. Germline V gives CDR1 MNHEY, CDR2 SMNVEV (reference sequence). The V gene lost 6 bases and the J gene lost 3 bases, with 21 bases spanning the gap. DNA of the CDR3: TGTGCCAGCAGGTCCCTCGGCCCGCAGAGGGTCTACGAGCAGTACTTC. Protein sequence: CASRSLGPQRVYEQYF.

This rearrangement joins TRBV4-2 to TRBJ1-6; D gene unclear. V lost 3 bases to trimming and J lost 6 bases, with 6 bases between them. CDR3 length: 13 amino acids. CDR1 and CDR2 (germline): LGHNA, YNFKEQ. CDR3 sequence: CASSQRSNSPLHF. DNA of the CDR3: TGTGCCAGCAGCCAGCGATCTAATTCACCCCTCCACTTT.

This clone was recorded only once. The chain employs TRBV7-2 and TRBJ2-3; no firm D call. CDR1 is SGHTA, CDR2 FQGNSA, per germline. The CDR3 runs 13 residues. Trimming took off 3 bases at V and 2 bases at J, with 6 bases between the two ends. The CDR3 DNA reads as TGTGCCAGCAGCTTCCAGGTCACAGATACGCAGTATTTT. Protein: CASSFQVTDTQYF.

The chain combines TRBV2 with TRBJ1-4, with D possibly matching TRBD1 (5 bases). Germline assignment: CDR1 SNHLY and CDR2 FYNNEI. Trimming took off 7 bases at V and 0 bases at J, with 12 bases between the two ends. The CDR3 runs 15 residues. CDR3 protein: CASNAGRATNEKLFF. In DNA form, the CDR3 reads TGTGCCAGCAATGCAGGGAGGGCAACTAATGAAAAACTGTTTTTT.

V is TRBV6-5 and J is TRBJ1-2; tentatively, D is TRBD1 (5 bases). This CDR3 contains 12 residues. From germline, CDR1 is MNHEY and CDR2 SVGAGI. V dropped 6 bases and J dropped 8 bases, with 13 bases sitting between them. The CDR3, as DNA: TGTGCCAGCAGCTCGGGGGGATTCGGCTACACCTTC. Protein sequence: CASSSGGFGYTF.

CDR3 nucleotide sequence: TGCGCCAGCAGTCAATCGAACAGGGATAGCAATCAGCCCCAGCATTTT. Amino acid sequence: CASSQSNRDSNQPQHF. The chain links TRBV23-1 to TRBJ1-5; the D gene is possibly TRBD1 (6 bases). TRBV23-1 is classed as an ORF, of uncertain function. This CDR3 contains 16 residues. V was trimmed by 0 bases and J by 0 bases, leaving 9 bases between them.

The V and J genes are TRBV19 and TRBJ2-7; 15 bases align to TRBD2. Germline trimming cut 5 bases from V and 1 base from J; bases unmatched to any gene: 3. From germline, CDR1 is LNHDA and CDR2 SQIVND (reference sequence). This CDR3 spans 16 amino acids. The DNA of the CDR3 is TGTGCCAGTAGTGTGGGACTAGCGGGAGGATCCTACGAGCAGTACTTC. As protein: CASSVGLAGGSYEQYF.

The chain couples TRBV11-3 to TRBJ2-5, with a tentative D call TRBD2 (7 bases). Germline CDR1 and CDR2: SGHNT and YENEEA. The CDR3 contains 14 residues. The germline V and J ends were trimmed by 5 bases and 1 base, with 11 bases remaining between them. CDR3 region: CASSGGAIQETQYF. The CDR3 DNA is TGTGCCAGCAGCGGGGGGGCTATCCAAGAGACCCAGTACTTC.

This sequence joins TRBV4-3 and TRBJ2-1; 9 bases are shared with TRBD2. Germline lookup yields CDR1 LGHNA and CDR2 YSLEER. The CDR3 spans 15 residues. V shed 2 bases and J 7 bases; nucleotides not matched to a gene: 6. CDR3 amino acids: CASSQFPSGVNEQFF. CDR3 coding DNA: TGCGCCAGCAGCCAATTCCCTAGCGGGGTAAATGAGCAGTTCTTC.

The rearrangement joins TRBV19 to TRBJ1-1; TRBD1 matches at 11 bases. V trimming: 5 bases; J trimming: 3 bases; junction bases outside the gene matches: 11. Germline CDR1 and CDR2: LNHDA and SQIVND (reference sequence). There are 17 residues in the CDR3. The CDR3: CASSPGTGGEGYTEAFF. The CDR3 nucleotides are TGTGCCAGTAGTCCCGGGACAGGGGGAGAGGGGTACACTGAAGCTTTCTTT.

The chain recombines TRBV5-1 with TRBJ2-1, with a possible D match to TRBD1 (6 bases). Trimming removed 2 bases at V and 3 bases at J, with 15 bases between. CDR1 and CDR2 from the germline V gene are SGHRS and YFSETQ. This CDR3 comprises 16 residues. CDR3 loop: CASSLSMDRVYNEQFF. The CDR3 coding sequence is TGCGCCAGCAGCTTATCTATGGACAGAGTCTACAATGAGCAGTTCTTC. Full variable domain (remainder filled in from reference TRBV5-1 and TRBJ2-1): KAGVTQTPRYLIKTRGQQVTLSCSPISGHRSVSWYQQTPGQGLQFLFEYFSETQRNKGNFPGRFSGRQFSNSRSEMNVSTLELGDSALYLCASSLSMDRVYNEQFFGPGTRLTVL.

The chain is built from TRBV29-1 and TRBJ2-7, with TRBD2 identical over 16 bases. V lost 7 bases to trimming and J lost 5 bases; unmatched junction nucleotides: 2. The CDR3 sequence is 13 residues long. Germline CDR1 SQVTM, CDR2 ANQGSEA. CDR3 DNA: TGCAGCGCAGGGACTAGCGGGGGGGACGAGCAGTACTTC. It codes for CSAGTSGGDEQYF.

The chain is built from TRBV7-2 and TRBJ1-4; TRBD1 matches at 9 bases. V shed 5 bases, J shed 8 bases, and the junction held 6 bases outside the gene matches. The V gene's germline CDR1 is SGHTA and CDR2 FQGNSA. The CDR3 is 14 amino acids. The CDR3 here is CASSPDRGDEKLFF. Here the CDR3 DNA reads TGTGCCAGCAGCCCTGACAGGGGGGACGAAAAACTGTTTTTT.

The chain links TRBV6-6 to TRBJ1-3; D is perhaps TRBD1 (5 bases). V was pared by 7 bases and J by 2 bases, with 18 bases between. The germline V gene has CDR1 MNHNY and CDR2 SVGAGI (reference sequence). The CDR3 is 16 residues long. The CDR3, as DNA: TGTGCCAGCAAGGTTTCGGGACTGCAAGCTGGAAACACCATATATTTT. It codes for CASKVSGLQAGNTIYF.

The chain carries TRBV7-2 and TRBJ2-1; D is possibly TRBD1 (5 bases). In germline, CDR1 is SGHTA, CDR2 FQGNSA. Trimming took off 5 bases at V and 7 bases at J, with 15 bases between the two ends. The CDR3 totals 14 residues. CDR3 residues: CASSAYLGVNEQFF. The CDR3 DNA reads as TGTGCCAGCAGCGCCTACTTAGGGGTAAATGAGCAGTTCTTC.

The genes are TRBV18 and TRBJ1-2; no firm D call. Germline V gene sequence: CDR1 KGHSH, CDR2 LQKENI. V gave up 5 bases and J gave up 5 bases, with 18 bases separating them. The CDR3 covers 15 residues. CDR3 bases: TGTGCCAGCTCATCCTTTTCGACGGCCAGGTATGGCTACACCTTC. It codes for CASSSFSTARYGYTF.

The rearrangement joins TRBV5-1 to TRBJ1-1, with 10 bases matching TRBD1. CDR1 is SGHRS and CDR2 is YFSETQ in the germline V gene. V lost 4 bases to trimming and J lost 5 bases; unmatched junction nucleotides: 11. The CDR3 is made up of 16 amino acids. CDR3 sequence: CASSPKGQGSATEAFF. The CDR3 nucleotides are TGCGCCAGCAGCCCTAAGGGACAGGGGAGCGCAACTGAAGCTTTCTTT.

This rearrangement joins TRBV18 to TRBJ2-7; 14 nucleotides agree with TRBD2. This CDR3 comprises 16 residues. Unmatched junction bases numbered 5, after V lost 5 bases and J lost 2 bases. Germline V gives CDR1 KGHSH, CDR2 LQKENI. The CDR3, as DNA: TGTGCCAGCTCATACCAGGGACTAGCGGGAGCCTACGAGCAGTACTTC. It yields the protein CASSYQGLAGAYEQYF. Full variable domain (outside the CDR3, taken from reference TRBV18 and TRBJ2-7): NAGVMQNPRHLVRRRGQEARLRCSPMKGHSHVYWYRQLPEEGLKFMVYLQKENIIDESGMPKERFSAEFPKEGPSILRIQQVVRGDSAAYFCASSYQGLAGAYEQYFGPGTRLTVT.

The rearrangement uses TRBV6-5 and TRBJ1-1; a weak D match, TRBD1 (6 bases). CDR1 is MNHEY and CDR2 is SVGAGI in the germline V gene. The CDR3 has 14 amino acids. Trimming removed 11 bases from V and 1 base from J, with 17 bases in between. CDR3 loop: CACMVDRRNTEAFF. The CDR3, as DNA: TGTGCCTGTATGGTCGACAGGAGGAACACTGAAGCTTTCTTT.

The rearrangement uses TRBV5-1 and TRBJ2-3; TRBD2 agrees at 10 bases. V lost 4 bases to trimming and J lost 2 bases; unmatched junction nucleotides: 13. Germline lookup yields CDR1 SGHRS and CDR2 YFSETQ. The CDR3 covers 18 residues. This CDR3 reads CASSTGGASGGYTDTQYF. CDR3 nucleotide sequence: TGCGCCAGCAGCACAGGCGGGGCTAGCGGGGGATACACAGATACGCAGTATTTT.

The chain has TRBV6-5 and TRBJ1-2; D gene ambiguous. Germline values: CDR1 MNHEY, CDR2 SVGAGI. Between the trimmed V and J ends, which lost 6 bases and 2 bases, there was a span of 10 bases. CDR3 length: 13 residues. CDR3 amino acids: CASSVTDNYGYTF. Written as DNA, the CDR3 is TGTGCCAGCAGCGTCACAGACAACTATGGCTACACCTTC.